Sequencing of this TCR beta chain was carried out in a study of control samples from healthy donors and cancer patients. A single count supports this clone. The repertoire was sequenced with immunoSEQ multiplex PCR; TCRdb's copy has only in-frame clones and lacks some. The profile shows about 190,000 clones, 91% of them singletons. The origin of this receptor is a man between 25 and 39 years old in good health. The specimen sequenced was blood.

The CDR3 is CASSATGNTEAFF. The CDR3 DNA reads as TGTGCCAGCTCAGCAACAGGGAACACTGAAGCTTTCTTT. This chain links TRBV18 with TRBJ1-1; tentative D call: TRBD1 (5 bases). Germline-derived CDR1 and CDR2 are KGHSH and LQKENI. Trimming took off 5 bases at V and 1 base at J, with 8 bases between the two ends. This CDR3 is 13 amino acids long.